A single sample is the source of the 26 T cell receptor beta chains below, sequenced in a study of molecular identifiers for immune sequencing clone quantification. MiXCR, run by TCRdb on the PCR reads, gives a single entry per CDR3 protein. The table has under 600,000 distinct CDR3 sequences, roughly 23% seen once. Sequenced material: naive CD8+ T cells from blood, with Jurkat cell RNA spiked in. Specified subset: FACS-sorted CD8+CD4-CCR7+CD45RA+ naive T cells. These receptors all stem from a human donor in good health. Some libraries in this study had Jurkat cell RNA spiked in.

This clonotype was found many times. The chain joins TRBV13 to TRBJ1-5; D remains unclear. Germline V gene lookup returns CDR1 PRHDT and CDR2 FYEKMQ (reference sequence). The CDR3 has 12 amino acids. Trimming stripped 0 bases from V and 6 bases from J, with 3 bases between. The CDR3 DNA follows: TGTGCCAGCAGCTTAGGTATTCAGCCCCAGCATTTT. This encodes CASSLGIQPQHF.

Here the CDR3 DNA reads TGTGCCAGCAGCTTGTGGGACATTTCCTACGAGCAGTACTTC. It translates to CASSLWDISYEQYF. The V and J genes are TRBV5-6 and TRBJ2-7; possibly TRBD1 for D (6 bases). This CDR3 has 14 amino acids. Trimming took off 1 base at V and 1 base at J, with 9 bases between the two ends. Germline assignment: CDR1 SGHDT and CDR2 YYEEEE.

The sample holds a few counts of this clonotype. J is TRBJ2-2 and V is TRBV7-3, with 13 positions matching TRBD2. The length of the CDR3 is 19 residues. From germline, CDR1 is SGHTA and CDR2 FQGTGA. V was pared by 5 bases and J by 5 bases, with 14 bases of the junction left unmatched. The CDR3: CASSLGPRELAGGTGELFF. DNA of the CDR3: TGTGCCAGCAGCCTTGGTCCGAGGGAACTAGCGGGAGGGACCGGGGAGCTGTTTTTT.

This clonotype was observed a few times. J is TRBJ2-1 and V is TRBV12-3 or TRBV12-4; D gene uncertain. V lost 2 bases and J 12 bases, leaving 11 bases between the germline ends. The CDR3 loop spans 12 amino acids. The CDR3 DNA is TGTGCCAGCAGTTTATACCAGAACGGGCAGTTCTTC. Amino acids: CASSLYQNGQFF.

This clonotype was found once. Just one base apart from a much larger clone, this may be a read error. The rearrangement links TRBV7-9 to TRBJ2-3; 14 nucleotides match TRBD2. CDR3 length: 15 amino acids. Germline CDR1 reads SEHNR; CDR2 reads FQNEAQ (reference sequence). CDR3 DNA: TGTGCCAGCAGCCTGGGACTAGCGGGAGTCGATACGCGGTATTTT. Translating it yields CASSLGLAGVDTRYF. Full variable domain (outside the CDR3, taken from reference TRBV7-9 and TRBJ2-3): DTGVSQNPRHKITKRGQNVTFRCDPISEHNRLYWYRQTLGQGPEFLTYFQNEAQLEKSRLLSDRFSAERPKGSFSTLEIQRTEQGDSAMYLCASSLGLAGVDTRYFGPGTRLTVL.

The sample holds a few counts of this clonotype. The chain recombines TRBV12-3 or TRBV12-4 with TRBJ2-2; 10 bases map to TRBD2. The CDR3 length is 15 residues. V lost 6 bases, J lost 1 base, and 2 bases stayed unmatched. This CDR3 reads CASREREGNTGELFF. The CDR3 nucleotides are TGTGCCAGCAGGGAGCGGGAGGGGAACACCGGGGAGCTGTTTTTT.

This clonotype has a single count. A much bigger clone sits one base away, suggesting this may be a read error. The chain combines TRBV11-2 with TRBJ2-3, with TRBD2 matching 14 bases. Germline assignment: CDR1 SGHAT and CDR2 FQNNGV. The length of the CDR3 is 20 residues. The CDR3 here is CASSFPTGTSGRGRTDTQCF. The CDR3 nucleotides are TGTGCCAGCAGCTTCCCAACCGGGACTAGCGGGAGAGGTCGCACAGATACGCAGTGTTTT.

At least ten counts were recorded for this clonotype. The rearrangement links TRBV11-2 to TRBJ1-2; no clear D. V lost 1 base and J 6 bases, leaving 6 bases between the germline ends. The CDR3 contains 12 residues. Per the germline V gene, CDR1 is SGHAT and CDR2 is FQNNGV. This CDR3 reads CASSLGKNGYTF. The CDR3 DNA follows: TGTGCCAGCAGCTTAGGAAAGAATGGCTACACCTTC.

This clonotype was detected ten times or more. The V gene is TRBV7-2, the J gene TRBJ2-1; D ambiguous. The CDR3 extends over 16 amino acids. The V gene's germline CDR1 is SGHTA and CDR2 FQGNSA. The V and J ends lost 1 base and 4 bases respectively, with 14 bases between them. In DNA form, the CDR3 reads TGTGCCAGCAGCTTAGAACGAGGAGCTCCGTACAATGAGCAGTTCTTC. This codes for CASSLERGAPYNEQFF.

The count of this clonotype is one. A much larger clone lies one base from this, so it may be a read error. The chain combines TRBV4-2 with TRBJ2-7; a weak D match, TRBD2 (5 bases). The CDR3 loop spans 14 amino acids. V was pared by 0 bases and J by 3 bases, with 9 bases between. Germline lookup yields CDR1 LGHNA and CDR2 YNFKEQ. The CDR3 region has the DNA TGTGCCAGCAGCCAAGAGCGGGTGGTCTACGAGCAGTACTTC. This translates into CASSQERVVYEQYF.

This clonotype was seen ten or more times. CDR3 sequence reads: CASSYLQGAFQYF. Here the CDR3 DNA reads TGTGCCAGCAGTTATTTACAGGGGGCTTTCCAGTATTTT. The rearrangement joins TRBV6-2 or TRBV6-3 to TRBJ2-3, with 9 bases identical to TRBD1. The CDR3 runs 13 residues. Germline V gene data show CDR1 as MNHEY and CDR2 as SVGEGT. With V trimmed by 3 bases and J by 12 bases, 7 bases remained unmatched.

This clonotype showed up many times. The CDR3 here is CASSLVSGNGDTQYF. For the CDR3, the DNA is TGTGCCAGCAGCTTAGTCTCGGGTAATGGAGATACGCAGTATTTT. J is TRBJ2-3 and V is TRBV7-9; the D is unclear. Germline V gene sequence: CDR1 SEHNR, CDR2 FQNEAQ (reference sequence). The CDR3 covers 15 residues. With 1 base removed from V and 5 bases from J, the gap between germline ends came to 13 bases.

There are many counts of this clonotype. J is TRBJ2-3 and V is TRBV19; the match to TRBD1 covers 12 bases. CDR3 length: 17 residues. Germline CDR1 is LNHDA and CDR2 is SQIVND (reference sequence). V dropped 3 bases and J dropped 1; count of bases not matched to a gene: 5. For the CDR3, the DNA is TGTGCCAGTAGTATTGGGACAGGGGGCCCCCGCACAGATACGCAGTATTTT. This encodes CASSIGTGGPRTDTQYF.

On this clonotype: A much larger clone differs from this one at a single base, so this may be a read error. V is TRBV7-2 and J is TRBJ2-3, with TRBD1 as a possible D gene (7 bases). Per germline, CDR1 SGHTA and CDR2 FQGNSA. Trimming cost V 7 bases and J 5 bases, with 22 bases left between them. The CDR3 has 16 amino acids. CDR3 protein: CASKFTAGGLIDTQYF. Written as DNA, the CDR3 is TGTGCCAGCAAGTTTACAGCAGGGGGACTCATAGATACGCAGTATTTT.

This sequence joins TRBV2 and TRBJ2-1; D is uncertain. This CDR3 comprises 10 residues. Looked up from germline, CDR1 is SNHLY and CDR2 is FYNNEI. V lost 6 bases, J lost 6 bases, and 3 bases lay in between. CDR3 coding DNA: TGTGCCAGCAGCGTCAATGAGCAGTTCTTC. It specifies CASSVNEQFF. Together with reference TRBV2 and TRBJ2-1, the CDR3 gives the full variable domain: EPEVTQTPSHQVTQMGQEVILRCVPISNHLYFYWYRQILGQKVEFLVSFYNNEISEKSEIFDDQFSVERPDGSNFTLKIRSTKLEDSAMYFCASSVNEQFFGPGTRLTVL.

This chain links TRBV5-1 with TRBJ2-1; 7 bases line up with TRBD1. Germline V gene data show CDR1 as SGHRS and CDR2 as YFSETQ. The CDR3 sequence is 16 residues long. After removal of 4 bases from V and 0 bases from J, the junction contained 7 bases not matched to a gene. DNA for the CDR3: TGCGCCAGCAGCCCAACCGGGACAGCCTCCTACAATGAGCAGTTCTTC. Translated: CASSPTGTASYNEQFF.

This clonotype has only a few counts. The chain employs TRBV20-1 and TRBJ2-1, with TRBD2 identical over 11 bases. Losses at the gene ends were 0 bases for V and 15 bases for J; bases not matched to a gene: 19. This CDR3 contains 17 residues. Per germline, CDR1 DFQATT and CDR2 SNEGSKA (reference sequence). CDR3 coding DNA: TGCAGTGCTAGAGATCTTCTTAGTATGGTAGCGGGAGGGCCTGGGTTCTTC. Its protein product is CSARDLLSMVAGGPGFF.

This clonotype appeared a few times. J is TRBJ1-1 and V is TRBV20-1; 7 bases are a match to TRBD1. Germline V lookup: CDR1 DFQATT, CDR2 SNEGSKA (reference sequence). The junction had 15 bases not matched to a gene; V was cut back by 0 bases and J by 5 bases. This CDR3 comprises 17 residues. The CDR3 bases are TGCAGTGCTAGAGATACGACAGGGAGGGGGAGTTGGACTGAAGCTTTCTTT. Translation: CSARDTTGRGSWTEAFF.

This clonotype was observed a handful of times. The CDR3 region has the DNA TGTGCCAGCAGCCAAGGCGCGGGGGGGCAAGATACGCAGTATTTT. Protein product: CASSQGAGGQDTQYF. This rearrangement joins TRBV12-3 or TRBV12-4 to TRBJ2-3, with 9 bases fitting TRBD2. The CDR3 consists of 15 residues. Trimming removed 6 bases from V and 5 bases from J; junction bases left unmatched: 9.

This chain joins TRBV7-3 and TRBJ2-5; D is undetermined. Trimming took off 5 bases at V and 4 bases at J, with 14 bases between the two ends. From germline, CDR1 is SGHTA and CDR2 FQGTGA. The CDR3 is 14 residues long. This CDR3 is CASSPTGSGETQYF. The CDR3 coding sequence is TGTGCCAGCAGCCCAACGGGTTCGGGAGAGACCCAGTACTTC.

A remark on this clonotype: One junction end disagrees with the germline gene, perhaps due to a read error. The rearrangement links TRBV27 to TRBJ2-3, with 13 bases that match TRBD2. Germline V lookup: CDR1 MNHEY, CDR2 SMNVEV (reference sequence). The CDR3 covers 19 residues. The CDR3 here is CAGRTRTVRGLAGVDTQYF. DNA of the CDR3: TGTGCCGGCAGAACACGGACAGTCAGAGGACTAGCGGGAGTAGATACGCAGTATTTT.

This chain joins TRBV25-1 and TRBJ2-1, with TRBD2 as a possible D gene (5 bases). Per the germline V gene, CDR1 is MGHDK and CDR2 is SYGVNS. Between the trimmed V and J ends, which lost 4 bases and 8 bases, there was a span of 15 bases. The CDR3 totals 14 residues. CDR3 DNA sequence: TGTGCCAGCAGTGGAGACGGCACTAGGCATGAGCAGTTCTTC. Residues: CASSGDGTRHEQFF. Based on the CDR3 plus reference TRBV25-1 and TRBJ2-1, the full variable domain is EADIYQTPRYLVIGTGKKITLECSQTMGHDKMYWYQQDPGMELHLIHYSYGVNSTEKGDLSSESTVSRIRTEHFPLTLESARPSHTSQYLCASSGDGTRHEQFFGPGTRLTVL.

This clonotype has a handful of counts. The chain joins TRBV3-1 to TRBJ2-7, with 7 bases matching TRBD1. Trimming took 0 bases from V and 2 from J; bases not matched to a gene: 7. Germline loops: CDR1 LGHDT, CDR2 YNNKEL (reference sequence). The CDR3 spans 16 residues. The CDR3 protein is CASSQDGLTGTYEQYF. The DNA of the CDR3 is TGTGCCAGCAGCCAAGATGGACTGACAGGGACCTACGAGCAGTACTTC.

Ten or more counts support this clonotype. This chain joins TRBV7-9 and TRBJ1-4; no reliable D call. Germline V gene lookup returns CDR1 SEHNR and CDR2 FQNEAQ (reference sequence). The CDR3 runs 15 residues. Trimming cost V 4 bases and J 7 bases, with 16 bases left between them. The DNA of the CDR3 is TGTGCCAGCAGCTCGCCGGGCCCTAACGGTGAAAAACTGTTTTTT. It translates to CASSSPGPNGEKLFF.

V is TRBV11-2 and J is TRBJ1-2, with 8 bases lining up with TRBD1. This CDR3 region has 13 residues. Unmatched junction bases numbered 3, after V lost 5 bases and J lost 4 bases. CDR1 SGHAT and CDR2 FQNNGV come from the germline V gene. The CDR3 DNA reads TGTGCCAGCAGCCCCGGACAGGGCTATGGCTACACCTTC. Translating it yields CASSPGQGYGYTF. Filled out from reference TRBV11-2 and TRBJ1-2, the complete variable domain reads EAGVAQSPRYKIIEKRQSVAFWCNPISGHATLYWYQQILGQGPKLLIQFQNNGVVDDSQLPKDRFSAERLKGVDSTLKIQPAKLEDSAVYLCASSPGQGYGYTFGSGTRLTVV.

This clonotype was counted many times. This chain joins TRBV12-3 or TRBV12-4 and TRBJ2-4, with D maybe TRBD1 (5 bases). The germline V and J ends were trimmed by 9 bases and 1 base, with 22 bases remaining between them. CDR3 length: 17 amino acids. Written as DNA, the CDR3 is TGTGCCAGACAGCCGCCATGCCCGTACAGGGCCAAAAACATTCAGTACTTC. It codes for CARQPPCPYRAKNIQYF.